The entry below describes one T cell receptor beta chain. Antigen specificity is unknown. Distinct nucleotide sequences in the sample also encode this CDR3. Measured with immunoSEQ multiplex PCR; TCRdb has only the in-frame clones, and not every one. The table records about 2.1 million clones, 80% to 95% of them present only once. CDR1 and CDR2 (germline): MDHEN, SYDVKM. Trimming cost V 2 bases and J 5 bases, with 10 bases left between them. This CDR3 contains 14 residues. The entry originates in a study of shared clonotypes between healthy human individuals. Findings of the study overall: Rarefaction exposed incomplete sorted-subset sequencing despite large depth. Several donors held 4.5% to 5% of naive CD4 clonotypes in common.

CD45RO-negative cells were positively selected for CCR7, leaving out terminally differentiated effector memory CD45RA+ cells. Participating donors were healthy, HIV-negative adults free of recent acute infections or vaccinations. The chain recombines TRBV28 with TRBJ1-5, with TRBD1 as a possible D gene (5 bases). Material for sequencing was naive CD8+ T cells from PBMCs. The TCR originated in a man younger than 35 in good health. Some clones in this sample may be carry-over from other donors' samples. This CDR3 is CASSLGVGDQPQHF. The CDR3 coding sequence is TGTGCCAGCAGTTTAGGGGTGGGGGATCAGCCCCAGCATTTT.